These 29 T cell receptor beta chains were sequenced from one sample in a study of blood T cell repertoires in COVID-19 (dated by TCRdb to 2020 to 2021). The receptor library was made with the immunoSEQ multiplex PCR assay. Imported from immuneACCESS, the table was reduced by TCRdb to in-frame sequences with V and J called. These copies leave out some clones; in studies compared against another copy, an unresolved V gene accounts for under half, and the cause of the remainder is not known. This sample is represented by 48,000 or so clones; 65% to 90% of them were singletons. The ten largest clonotypes hold 2.6% of the sample. Specimen: peripheral blood. These receptors were obtained from a woman older than 75 with COVID-19, enrolled during active disease.

The chain is built from TRBV7-9 and TRBJ1-4, with D maybe TRBD1 (6 bases). Germline assignment: CDR1 SEHNR and CDR2 FQNEAQ (reference sequence). The CDR3 loop spans 15 amino acids. Trimming removed 0 bases at V and 1 base at J, with 6 bases between. As DNA, the CDR3 is TGTGCCAGCAGCTTAGCACAGGGAACTAATGAAAAACTGTTTTTT. It is translated as CASSLAQGTNEKLFF.

A single count supports this clone. The chain employs TRBV6-1 and TRBJ1-5; TRBD1 aligns across 9 bases. V lost 2 bases to trimming and J lost 7 bases; unmatched junction nucleotides: 9. This CDR3 is built from 16 residues. Germline values: CDR1 MNHNS, CDR2 SASEGT. The CDR3 coding sequence is TGTGCCAGCAGTGAAAGGGACAGGGACGTGTGGCAGCCCCAGCATTTT. Protein sequence: CASSERDRDVWQPQHF.

This clone was seen only once. The same CDR3 is also encoded by other DNA sequences in this sample. The rearrangement uses TRBV18 and TRBJ1-6, with D tentatively TRBD1 (5 bases). Germline V gene data show CDR1 as KGHSH and CDR2 as LQKENI. Trimming left V 4 bases short and J 5 bases short, with 6 bases between. This CDR3 has 13 residues. The CDR3 region has the DNA TGTGCCAGCTCACAACAGGATAATTCACCCCTCCACTTT. Its translation is CASSQQDNSPLHF.

V gene TRBV9 combines with J gene TRBJ2-3, with 12 bases lining up with TRBD2. The V gene's germline CDR1 is SGDLS and CDR2 YYNGEE. CDR3 length: 16 residues. V lost 0 bases and J lost 10; bases outside the gene matches: 9. CDR3 sequence: CASSVEASGGVGPQYF. CDR3 DNA: TGTGCCAGCAGCGTAGAAGCTAGCGGGGGGGTTGGGCCGCAGTATTTT. Full variable domain (rest looked up from reference TRBV9 and TRBJ2-3): DSGVTQTPKHLITATGQRVTLRCSPRSGDLSVYWYQQSLDQGLQFLIQYYNGEERAKGNILERFSAQQFPDLHSELNLSSLELGDSALYFCASSVEASGGVGPQYFGPGTRLTVL.

The chain links TRBV28 to TRBJ1-1, with a weak D call TRBD1 (6 bases). Germline V CDR1 and CDR2: MDHEN, SYDVKM. This CDR3 region has 15 residues. V gave up 6 bases and J gave up 1 base, with 15 bases separating them. CDR3 amino acids: CASRGQTGSNTEAFF. In DNA, the CDR3 is TGTGCCAGCAGGGGGCAGACAGGCTCGAACACTGAAGCTTTCTTT.

This clone appeared a single time. The chain recombines TRBV19 with TRBJ1-2; perhaps TRBD1 as D (6 bases). The CDR3 has 15 residues. The V end was cut by 3 bases, the J end by 4 bases, with 15 bases between. The germline V gene has CDR1 LNHDA and CDR2 SQIVND (reference sequence). The CDR3 is CASSMGIDRRYGYTF. In DNA, the CDR3 is TGTGCCAGTAGTATGGGGATTGACAGGCGCTATGGCTACACCTTC.

The chain joins TRBV18 to TRBJ2-7; 10 bases line up with TRBD2. Looked up from germline, CDR1 is KGHSH and CDR2 is LQKENI. CDR3 length equals 15 residues. J lost 1 base, V lost 3 bases, and 3 bases had no gene match. CDR3 sequence (DNA): TGTGCCAGCTCACCCTGGACTAGCGGATCCTACGAGCAGTACTTC. Protein sequence: CASSPWTSGSYEQYF. Full variable domain (outside the CDR3, taken from reference TRBV18 and TRBJ2-7): NAGVMQNPRHLVRRRGQEARLRCSPMKGHSHVYWYRQLPEEGLKFMVYLQKENIIDESGMPKERFSAEFPKEGPSILRIQQVVRGDSAAYFCASSPWTSGSYEQYFGPGTRLTVT.

J is TRBJ1-1 and V is TRBV19, with a tentative D call TRBD1 (6 bases). Germline V gene data show CDR1 as LNHDA and CDR2 as SQIVND (reference sequence). This CDR3 has 15 amino acids. V lost 3 bases and J 4 bases, leaving 15 bases between the germline ends. In DNA, the CDR3 is TGTGCCAGTAGTATTTTAGAGGGCAGGGGCACTGAAGCTTTCTTT. It yields the protein CASSILEGRGTEAFF.

The V gene is TRBV5-1, the J gene TRBJ2-5, with 9 bases lining up with TRBD2. Germline V gene sequence: CDR1 SGHRS, CDR2 YFSETQ. V trimming: 4 bases; J trimming: 4 bases; junction bases outside the gene matches: 8. CDR3 length equals 15 residues. The DNA for the CDR3 is TGCGCCAGCAGCCCCAAGGGGGGACTAGCAGAGACCCAGTACTTC. It translates to CASSPKGGLAETQYF.

J is TRBJ2-7 and V is TRBV27, with D perhaps matching TRBD2 (5 bases). The CDR3 covers 13 residues. In germline, CDR1 is MNHEY, CDR2 SMNVEV (reference sequence). V was cut by 3 bases and J by 6 bases, with 12 bases left in between. This chain's CDR3 is CASSFWLEAEQYF. The CDR3 bases are TGTGCCAGCAGTTTCTGGCTGGAGGCCGAGCAGTACTTC.

This clone is a singleton in its sample. The CDR3 bases are TGTGCCAGCAGCCAAGGTCCAGGGAGGCAGAATGAAAAACTGTTTTTT. This gives the protein CASSQGPGRQNEKLFF. This chain uses TRBV3-1 (or the pseudogene TRBV3-2) with TRBJ1-4, with D possibly being TRBD1 (5 bases). The CDR3 is 16 amino acids. The germline V gene has CDR1 LGHDT and CDR2 YNNKEL (reference sequence). Trimming stripped 1 base from V and 5 bases from J, with 14 bases between.

The chain uses TRBV9 and TRBJ1-6, with 7 bases matching TRBD1. With V trimmed by 3 bases and J by 9 bases, 18 bases remained unmatched. Germline V gives CDR1 SGDLS, CDR2 YYNGEE. CDR3 length: 18 amino acids. CDR3 region: CASSAEDRPGLRGSPLHF. In nucleotides, the CDR3 is TGTGCCAGCAGCGCAGAGGACAGGCCGGGTTTGAGGGGTTCACCCCTCCACTTT.

The V call is TRBV6-5, the J call TRBJ1-6; D remains ambiguous. CDR3 size: 14 residues. The germline V gene encodes CDR1 MNHEY and CDR2 SVGAGI. V was pared by 2 bases and J by 9 bases, with 11 bases between. The chain's CDR3 is CASSYRGSISPLHF. In DNA, the CDR3 is TGTGCCAGCAGTTACCGGGGATCGATTTCACCCCTCCACTTT.

V gene TRBV12-3 or TRBV12-4 combines with J gene TRBJ2-3; TRBD1 might be the D (6 bases). This CDR3 comprises 12 residues. Trimming left V 2 bases short and J 10 bases short, with 10 bases between. DNA for the CDR3: TGTGCCAGCAGTTTATTACAGGGACCGCAGTATTTT. This codes for CASSLLQGPQYF.

This sequence joins TRBV7-9 and TRBJ1-1, with 11 positions matching TRBD1. Germline V gene data show CDR1 as SEHNR and CDR2 as FQNEAQ (reference sequence). The length of the CDR3 is 15 residues. V lost 5 bases, J lost 5 bases, and 7 bases stayed unmatched. CDR3 amino acids: CASSQGTGGKTEAFF. For the CDR3, the DNA is TGTGCCAGCAGCCAAGGGACAGGGGGAAAAACTGAAGCTTTCTTT.

The V gene is TRBV7-8, the J gene TRBJ2-7; unclear D gene. This CDR3 has 14 amino acids. Germline V lookup: CDR1 SGHVS, CDR2 FQNEAQ. Trimming removed 5 bases at V and 0 bases at J, with 11 bases between. The CDR3 DNA follows: TGTGCCAGCAGCGCACACCAATACTCCTACGAGCAGTACTTC. Amino acid sequence: CASSAHQYSYEQYF.

The chain has TRBV11-2 and TRBJ2-7; 7 bases fit TRBD1. The CDR3 spans 14 residues. V was pared by 4 bases and J by 7 bases, with 10 bases of the junction left unmatched. Germline V gene data show CDR1 as SGHAT and CDR2 as FQNNGV. The DNA of the CDR3 is TGTGCCAGCAGCTATACGACAGGGTCAGGAGAGCAGTACTTC. Translating it yields CASSYTTGSGEQYF. Complete variable domain (other parts from reference TRBV11-2 and TRBJ2-7): EAGVAQSPRYKIIEKRQSVAFWCNPISGHATLYWYQQILGQGPKLLIQFQNNGVVDDSQLPKDRFSAERLKGVDSTLKIQPAKLEDSAVYLCASSYTTGSGEQYFGPGTRLTVT.

J is TRBJ1-1 and V is TRBV5-1; D might be TRBD1 (6 bases). Germline V gene data show CDR1 as SGHRS and CDR2 as YFSETQ. V was pared by 1 base and J by 3 bases, with 13 bases between. There are 15 residues in the CDR3. The CDR3 region has the DNA TGCGCCAGCAGCTTGACCAATACAGGGCACACTGAAGCTTTCTTT. Its translation is CASSLTNTGHTEAFF.

Here the CDR3 reads CAGGATTNEKLFF. The CDR3 coding sequence is TGTGCCGGGGGGGCAACGACGAATGAAAAACTGTTTTTT. The chain employs TRBV6-5 and TRBJ1-4, with a weak D call TRBD1 (6 bases). Germline CDR1 is MNHEY and CDR2 is SVGAGI. The length of the CDR3 is 13 residues. V dropped 11 bases and J dropped 5 bases, with 15 bases sitting between them.

This clone appeared a few times. This chain joins TRBV5-1 and TRBJ2-7; TRBD1 matches 10 bases. J was trimmed by 6 bases and V by 4 bases; bases with no gene match: 10. This CDR3 contains 15 residues. Germline V CDR1 and CDR2: SGHRS, YFSETQ. The CDR3 spells CASSLPGTGEVEQYF. The CDR3 nucleotides are TGCGCCAGCAGCCTGCCCGGGACAGGGGAAGTCGAGCAGTACTTC.

The V call is TRBV2, the J call TRBJ1-6; TRBD1 matches at 9 bases. CDR1 and CDR2 from the germline V gene are SNHLY and FYNNEI. This CDR3 is 14 amino acids long. V gave up 6 bases and J gave up 7 bases; unmatched junction bases: 4. CDR3 sequence: CASRKDRGNSPLHF. The CDR3 coding sequence is TGTGCCAGCAGAAAGGACAGGGGCAATTCACCCCTCCACTTT.

The V gene is TRBV28, the J gene TRBJ2-3; TRBD2 might be the D (6 bases). This CDR3 comprises 13 residues. V lost 5 bases, J lost 2 bases, and 8 bases lay in between. CDR1 and CDR2 from the germline V gene are MDHEN and SYDVKM. In DNA form, the CDR3 reads TGTGCCAGCAGTGGCGGGAACACAGATACGCAGTATTTT. Translating it yields CASSGGNTDTQYF.

CDR3 DNA sequence: TGTGCCAGCATACGGGGCGAGGGAGGGAACACTGAAGCTTTCTTT. It specifies CASIRGEGGNTEAFF. The chain couples TRBV2 to TRBJ1-1; D possibly corresponds to TRBD1 (5 bases). This CDR3 region has 15 residues. Germline CDR1 reads SNHLY; CDR2 reads FYNNEI. V was shortened by 7 bases and J by 1 base, with 16 bases between the two germline ends.

This clone counts as medium-sized. The chain joins TRBV5-1 to TRBJ1-2; 8 positions agree with TRBD1. The CDR3 is 13 amino acids. Looked up from germline, CDR1 is SGHRS and CDR2 is YFSETQ. Trimming cost V 4 bases and J 4 bases; bases outside gene matches: 3. The CDR3 here is CASSGQGTYGYTF. The CDR3 bases are TGCGCCAGCAGCGGACAGGGCACCTATGGCTACACCTTC. Full variable domain (remainder filled in from reference TRBV5-1 and TRBJ1-2): KAGVTQTPRYLIKTRGQQVTLSCSPISGHRSVSWYQQTPGQGLQFLFEYFSETQRNKGNFPGRFSGRQFSNSRSEMNVSTLELGDSALYLCASSGQGTYGYTFGSGTRLTVV.

J is TRBJ2-3 and V is TRBV5-1, with 7 bases fitting TRBD2. Germline CDR1 SGHRS, CDR2 YFSETQ. CDR3 size: 16 residues. J gave up 1 base and V 0 bases, and 5 bases lay outside the gene matches. The CDR3 region is CASSLAPGGGTDTQYF. In DNA form, the CDR3 reads TGCGCCAGCAGCTTGGCGCCGGGAGGCGGCACAGATACGCAGTATTTT.

The chain uses TRBV19 and TRBJ1-1; TRBD1 is a possible D gene (6 bases). With 5 bases removed from V and 0 bases from J, the gap between germline ends came to 13 bases. Looked up from germline, CDR1 is LNHDA and CDR2 is SQIVND (reference sequence). CDR3 length: 15 amino acids. For the CDR3, the DNA is TGTGCCAGTAGTCTCCCGGGGGGCATGAACACTGAAGCTTTCTTT. This translates into CASSLPGGMNTEAFF. The whole variable domain, remainder taken from reference TRBV19 and TRBJ1-1, is DGGITQSPKYLFRKEGQNVTLSCEQNLNHDAMYWYRQDPGQGLRLIYYSQIVNDFQKGDIAEGYSVSREKKESFPLTVTSAQKNPTAFYLCASSLPGGMNTEAFFGQGTRLTVV.

J is TRBJ1-1 and V is TRBV6-5; 7 nucleotides align to TRBD1. CDR3 length equals 13 residues. Germline-derived CDR1 and CDR2 are MNHEY and SVGAGI. V lost 6 bases to trimming and J lost 7 bases; unmatched junction nucleotides: 8. Here the CDR3 reads CASRLDRVNEAFF. As DNA, the CDR3 is TGTGCCAGCAGGTTAGACAGGGTCAATGAAGCTTTCTTT.

The gene calls are TRBV2 and TRBJ2-1; D is perhaps TRBD2 (6 bases). V was cut by 2 bases and J by 0 bases, with 8 bases left in between. The germline V gene encodes CDR1 SNHLY and CDR2 FYNNEI. CDR3 length: 15 amino acids. The CDR3 coding sequence is TGTGCCAGCAGTGAACAGGGACTCTCCTACAATGAGCAGTTCTTC. Residues: CASSEQGLSYNEQFF.

V usage is TRBV5-1 and J usage is TRBJ1-1; 7 bases are a match to TRBD1. V shed 2 bases and J 1 base; nucleotides not matched to a gene: 5. The CDR3 runs to 15 residues. The germline CDR1 and CDR2 sequences are SGHRS and YFSETQ. The CDR3 sequence is CASSFEGAPNTEAFF. The CDR3 coding sequence is TGCGCCAGCAGCTTTGAGGGGGCTCCGAACACTGAAGCTTTCTTT.